These 9 T cell receptor beta chains share one sample of origin, sequenced in a study of blood T cell repertoires in COVID-19. Some clones are missing from TCRdb's copy, which holds only in-frame ones; the method was immunoSEQ multiplex PCR. The sample yields 150,000 to 200,000 clones, 85% to 90% seen once. Sequencing used peripheral blood. The receptor source for this set is a human donor in a cohort sampled during active COVID-19.

In DNA form, the CDR3 reads TGCGCCAGCAGGGGGGCTAGCGGGAGCCCCAAGGCCTACGAGCAGTACTTC. This gives the protein CASRGASGSPKAYEQYF. The V gene is TRBV10-1, the J gene TRBJ2-7; 10 bases agree with TRBD2. CDR1 and CDR2 from the germline V gene are WNHNN and SYGVQD (reference sequence). The CDR3 extends over 17 amino acids. J lost 2 bases, V lost 6 bases, and 13 bases had no gene match.

The rearrangement uses TRBV5-6 and TRBJ2-7; possible D gene TRBD1, 5 bases. Germline CDR1 SGHDT, CDR2 YYEEEE. The ends were cut back, 2 bases at V and 3 bases at J, with 12 bases in the middle. The CDR3 loop spans 14 amino acids. DNA for the CDR3: TGTGCCAGCAGCTTCGGACACACTCGCTACGAGCAGTACTTC. Its translation: CASSFGHTRYEQYF. Using reference TRBV5-6 and TRBJ2-7 for the parts outside the CDR3, the full variable domain is DAGVTQSPTHLIKTRGQQVTLRCSPKSGHDTVSWYQQALGQGPQFIFQYYEEEERQRGNFPDRFSGHQFPNYSSELNVNALLLGDSALYLCASSFGHTRYEQYFGPGTRLTVT.

V is TRBV9 and J is TRBJ2-7; TRBD1 agrees at 8 bases. The CDR3 length is 15 residues. CDR1 SGDLS and CDR2 YYNGEE come from the germline V gene. After removal of 10 bases from V and 1 base from J, the junction contained 13 bases not matched to a gene. DNA of the CDR3: TGTGCCGACGACAGGGGTGAAGCGGAGTCCTACGAGCAGTACTTC. Translated: CADDRGEAESYEQYF. Full variable domain (remainder filled in from reference TRBV9 and TRBJ2-7): DSGVTQTPKHLITATGQRVTLRCSPRSGDLSVYWYQQSLDQGLQFLIQYYNGEERAKGNILERFSAQQFPDLHSELNLSSLELGDSALYFCADDRGEAESYEQYFGPGTRLTVT.

This sequence joins TRBV24-1 and TRBJ2-1; D may be TRBD1 (6 bases). In germline, CDR1 is KGHDR, CDR2 SFDVKD. The CDR3 runs to 17 residues. The V gene lost 4 bases and the J gene lost 0 bases, with 15 bases spanning the gap. The CDR3 nucleotides read TGTGCCACCAGTGAGGGCAGGGGAAAGAGCTCCTACAATGAGCAGTTCTTC. Amino acid sequence: CATSEGRGKSSYNEQFF.

The chain joins TRBV13 to TRBJ1-1; D remains ambiguous. The V end lost 5 bases, the J end lost 4 bases, and 14 bases lay between the germline ends. Germline V CDR1 and CDR2: PRHDT, FYEKMQ (reference sequence). CDR3 size: 14 residues. The CDR3 is CASSPGGSPTEAFF. CDR3 in DNA: TGTGCCAGCAGCCCCGGAGGCAGTCCCACTGAAGCTTTCTTT.

This clone was counted only a few times. V is TRBV19 and J is TRBJ1-4; 7 positions match TRBD1. The trim removed 8 bases at V and 4 bases at J, leaving 7 bases unmatched. CDR1 and CDR2 from the germline V gene are LNHDA and SQIVND (reference sequence). The CDR3 covers 14 residues. CDR3 in amino acids: CASSPGGSNEKLFF. DNA of the CDR3: TGTGCCAGTTCTCCAGGGGGGAGTAATGAAAAACTGTTTTTT.

In its sample, this clone was seen once. The J gene is TRBJ1-5, the V gene TRBV5-6; possibly TRBD1 for D (5 bases). Germline V CDR1 and CDR2: SGHDT, YYEEEE. CDR3 size: 15 residues. V lost 4 bases to trimming and J lost 0 bases, with 11 bases between them. CDR3 nucleotides: TGTGCCAGCAGCATGTTCAGGGCTAGCAATCAGCCCCAGCATTTT. Its protein product is CASSMFRASNQPQHF.

The chain has TRBV19 and TRBJ2-3; D gene uncertain. This CDR3 comprises 13 residues. The V end was cut by 3 bases, the J end by 5 bases, with 9 bases between. Germline CDR1 LNHDA, CDR2 SQIVND (reference sequence). The DNA of the CDR3 is TGTGCCAGTAGTATTGGCCCCAAAGATACGCAGTATTTT. Translation: CASSIGPKDTQYF. The whole variable domain, remainder taken from reference TRBV19 and TRBJ2-3, is DGGITQSPKYLFRKEGQNVTLSCEQNLNHDAMYWYRQDPGQGLRLIYYSQIVNDFQKGDIAEGYSVSREKKESFPLTVTSAQKNPTAFYLCASSIGPKDTQYFGPGTRLTVL.

The chain combines TRBV19 with TRBJ2-5; 11 nucleotides match TRBD1. Germline trimming cut 5 bases from V and 6 bases from J; bases unmatched to any gene: 8. Germline assignment: CDR1 LNHDA and CDR2 SQIVND (reference sequence). The CDR3 extends over 15 amino acids. The CDR3, as DNA: TGTGCCAGTAGTGCGGACAGGGGGCGCGGAAAGACCCAGTACTTC. This encodes CASSADRGRGKTQYF.